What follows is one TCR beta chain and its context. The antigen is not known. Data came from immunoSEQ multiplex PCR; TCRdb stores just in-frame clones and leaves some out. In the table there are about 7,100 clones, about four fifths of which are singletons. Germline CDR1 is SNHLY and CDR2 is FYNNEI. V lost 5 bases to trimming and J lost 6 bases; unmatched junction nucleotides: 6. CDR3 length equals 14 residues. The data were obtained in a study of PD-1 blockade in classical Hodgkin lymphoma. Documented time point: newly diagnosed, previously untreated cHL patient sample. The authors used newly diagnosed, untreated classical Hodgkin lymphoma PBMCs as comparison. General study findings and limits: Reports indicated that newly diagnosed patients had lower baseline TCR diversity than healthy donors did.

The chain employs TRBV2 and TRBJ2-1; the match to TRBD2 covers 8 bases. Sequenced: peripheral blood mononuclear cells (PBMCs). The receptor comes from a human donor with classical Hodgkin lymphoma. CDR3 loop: CASSPGLEVNEQFF. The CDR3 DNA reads TGTGCCAGCAGTCCGGGACTAGAGGTCAATGAGCAGTTCTTC.